The rows below give T cell receptor beta chains drawn from one sample of a study of graft-versus-host responses after intestinal transplantation. No antigen is known for these receptors. Produced via immunoSEQ multiplex PCR; TCRdb's table is partial and in-frame only. This table holds 100,000 or so clones, less than 90% found once. The source was unstimulated CD4+ T cells sorted from spleen or lymph node cells, collected before transplant. The receptors originated from a human donor who was the organ donor for an intestinal transplant. The conserved cysteine and the conserved F or W are not part of the CDR3 here. Fields, in order: V gene, J gene, CDR3 protein.

TRBV6-6,TRBJ1-1,ASSYANTEAF
TRBV4-2,TRBJ2-7,ASSRGELESGEQY
TRBV12-5,TRBJ2-1,ASGLSRNEQF
TRBV6-6,TRBJ1-1,ASRPDIRIAF
TRBV11-2,TRBJ2-5,ASSLQGWETQY
TRBV7-9,TRBJ2-5,ASSPYRAPKRETQY
TRBV29-1,TRBJ2-3,SGGTGFSTDTQY
TRBV7-9,TRBJ1-2,ASSRTGQGTYGYT
TRBV27,TRBJ2-7,ASTREEQY
TRBV27,TRBJ1-6,ASKPGGTYNSPLH
TRBV11-1,TRBJ1-6,ASSLKTRQLQNSPLH
TRBV11-2,TRBJ1-1,ASSSVGGRSTEAF
TRBV19,TRBJ2-3,ATRGRRLALGDTQY
TRBV5-4,TRBJ2-3,ASSYRTGASTDTQY
TRBV9,TRBJ2-3,ASSPGLARTDTQY
TRBV7-2,TRBJ2-7,ASSLDHWKGLYEQY
TRBV11-2,TRBJ1-4,ASSPGEGGNEKLF
TRBV25-1,TRBJ1-2,ASSVTDRYGYT
TRBV7-9,TRBJ2-3,ASSQTTDTQY
TRBV30,.,AWRWGYEQY
TRBV7-7,TRBJ1-1,ASSLQENTEAF
TRBV10-2,TRBJ2-3,ASRQGRADTQY
TRBV19,TRBJ1-1,ASRIEDSYNTEAF
TRBV9,TRBJ2-1,ASSVGMGEQF
TRBV27,TRBJ1-1,ASWTVGLNTEAF
TRBV5-1,TRBJ1-2,ASSYATGTNYGYT
TRBV6-5,TRBJ1-6,ASYRSSYNSPLH
TRBV29-1,TRBJ1-6,SVGTDNNSPLH
TRBV30,TRBJ1-2,AWEGTGAGGYT